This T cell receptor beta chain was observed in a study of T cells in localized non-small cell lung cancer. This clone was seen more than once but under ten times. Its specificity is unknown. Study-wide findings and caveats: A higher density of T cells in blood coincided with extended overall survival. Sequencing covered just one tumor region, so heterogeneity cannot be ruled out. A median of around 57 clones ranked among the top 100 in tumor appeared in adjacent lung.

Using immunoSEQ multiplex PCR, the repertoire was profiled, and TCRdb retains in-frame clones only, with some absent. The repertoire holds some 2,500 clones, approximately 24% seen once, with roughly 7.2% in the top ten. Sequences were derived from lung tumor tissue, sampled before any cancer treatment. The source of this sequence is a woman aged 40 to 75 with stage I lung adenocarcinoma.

CDR3 protein: CASSHQGRSGNTIYF. The CDR3 nucleotides read TGTGCCAGCAGCCATCAGGGGAGATCTGGAAACACCATATATTTT. The rearrangement links TRBV9 to TRBJ1-3; weak D call: TRBD1 (6 bases). With 4 bases removed from V and 1 base from J, the gap between germline ends came to 12 bases. Germline loops: CDR1 SGDLS, CDR2 YYNGEE. There are 15 residues in the CDR3.